The 32 T cell receptor beta chains reported below all come from one sample, sequenced in a study of vaccination effects on CD4 cells after COVID-19. Produced via immunoSEQ multiplex PCR; TCRdb's table is partial and in-frame only. The sample carries around 47,000 clones, roughly 70% recorded once. Sequencing followed a ViraFEST assay step that expanded antigen-specific CD4+ T cells with viral peptide pools. On day 10 of culture, CD4+ T cells were separated out. PCR showed that the person got SARS-CoV-2 infection at some point between March and December 2020. These receptors have no known antigen. Sequencing was performed on CD4+ T cells from PBMCs cultured with a peptide pool, taken before COVID-19 vaccination. The source is a human donor who had a prior SARS-CoV-2 infection.

V and J are TRBV29-1 and TRBJ2-3, with 9 bases fitting TRBD1. CDR1 and CDR2 (germline): SQVTM, ANQGSEA. The V and J ends lost 6 bases and 1 base, in that order; junction bases with no gene match: 8. The CDR3 is made up of 15 amino acids. The CDR3 DNA reads as TGCAGCGTGACCGGAACAGGGGGCCGCACAGATACGCAGTATTTT. It is translated as CSVTGTGGRTDTQYF.

Here the CDR3 DNA reads TGTGCCAGTAAGGGTCTTACATTCTACGAGCAGTACTTC. It translates to CASKGLTFYEQYF. The rearrangement links TRBV2 to TRBJ2-7; D is unresolved. The CDR3 runs 13 residues. V was shortened by 9 bases and J by 3 bases, with 15 bases between the two germline ends. Germline CDR1 is SNHLY and CDR2 is FYNNEI.

The gene calls are TRBV9 and TRBJ2-7; 8 bases agree with TRBD2. CDR1 SGDLS and CDR2 YYNGEE come from the germline V gene. This CDR3 region has 15 residues. V was pared by 3 bases and J by 5 bases, with 10 bases of the junction left unmatched. CDR3 nucleotides: TGTGCCAGCAGCGATCTAGCGGGTAAAGAGAACGAGCAGTACTTC. This sequence encodes CASSDLAGKENEQYF.

This chain connects TRBV4-3 to TRBJ2-2; TRBD2 agrees at 11 bases. Per the germline V gene, CDR1 is LGHNA and CDR2 is YSLEER. The CDR3 length is 17 residues. The J segment lost 5 bases and the V segment lost 4 bases, leaving 9 bases of the junction unmatched. In nucleotides, the CDR3 is TGCGCCAGCAGCCTAGCGGGAGGGGGGATGGGGACCGGGGAGCTGTTTTTT. Translated, it gives CASSLAGGGMGTGELFF.

This chain uses TRBV10-1 with TRBJ1-1; D remains ambiguous. The CDR3 consists of 17 residues. Trimming left V 5 bases short and J 1 base short, with 20 bases between. Germline values: CDR1 WNHNN, CDR2 SYGVQD (reference sequence). CDR3: CASSLYRAPTGNTEAFF. The CDR3 region has the DNA TGCGCCAGCAGTCTATACCGGGCCCCCACGGGGAACACTGAAGCTTTCTTT.

The gene calls are TRBV5-1 and TRBJ1-4, with D unresolved. CDR1 is SGHRS, CDR2 YFSETQ, per germline. V dropped 0 bases and J dropped 8 bases, with 8 bases sitting between them. The CDR3 is made up of 13 amino acids. The CDR3 spells CASSLDGAEKLFF. CDR3 coding DNA: TGCGCCAGCAGCTTGGATGGTGCGGAAAAACTGTTTTTT. Together with reference TRBV5-1 and TRBJ1-4, the CDR3 gives the full variable domain: KAGVTQTPRYLIKTRGQQVTLSCSPISGHRSVSWYQQTPGQGLQFLFEYFSETQRNKGNFPGRFSGRQFSNSRSEMNVSTLELGDSALYLCASSLDGAEKLFFGSGTQLSVL.

V and J are TRBV4-2 and TRBJ2-7; a possible D gene is TRBD1 (5 bases). The CDR3 runs 14 residues. Germline loops: CDR1 LGHNA, CDR2 YNFKEQ. Trimming removed 0 bases at V and 0 bases at J, with 6 bases between. CDR3 nucleotides: TGTGCCAGCAGCCAAGAGACAGTCTCCTACGAGCAGTACTTC. Protein product: CASSQETVSYEQYF.

Here the CDR3 reads CASSLGTAQETQYF. Here the CDR3 DNA reads TGCGCCAGCAGCTTGGGGACAGCCCAAGAGACCCAGTACTTC. This chain links TRBV5-1 with TRBJ2-5; the D gene is possibly TRBD1 (6 bases). Germline CDR1 SGHRS, CDR2 YFSETQ. The V end lost 0 bases, the J end lost 1 base, and 7 bases lay between the germline ends. The CDR3 contains 14 residues.

The CDR3 loop reads CASSQGAQTYEQYF. The DNA for the CDR3 is TGTGCCAGCTCACAGGGGGCGCAGACCTACGAGCAGTACTTC. The chain uses TRBV18 and TRBJ2-7; 7 bases map to TRBD1. Looked up from germline, CDR1 is KGHSH and CDR2 is LQKENI. The junction had 5 bases not matched to a gene; V was cut back by 4 bases and J by 2 bases. This CDR3 comprises 14 residues.

J is TRBJ1-1 and V is TRBV6-5; no clear D. Germline CDR1 and CDR2: MNHEY and SVGAGI. Between the trimmed V and J ends, which lost 0 bases and 6 bases, there was a span of 2 bases. The CDR3 consists of 11 residues. CDR3 residues: CASSYSSEAFF. Here the CDR3 DNA reads TGTGCCAGCAGTTACTCGTCTGAAGCTTTCTTT.

The chain recombines TRBV15 with TRBJ2-4; TRBD2 agrees at 9 bases. Germline CDR1 and CDR2: LNHNV and YYDKDF (reference sequence). CDR3 length: 14 residues. V dropped 5 bases and J dropped 7; count of bases not matched to a gene: 6. CDR3 DNA sequence: TGTGCCACCAGCCCCTTGCGGGGGGGCAACATTCAGTACTTC. It yields the protein CATSPLRGGNIQYF.

This chain uses TRBV11-2 with TRBJ2-7; 7 bases map to TRBD2. Per the germline V gene, CDR1 is SGHAT and CDR2 is FQNNGV. J was trimmed by 2 bases and V by 5 bases; bases with no gene match: 9. There are 15 residues in the CDR3. CDR3 bases: TGTGCCAGCAGCCCAGCGGGAAGTGTTGCCTACGAGCAGTACTTC. It is translated as CASSPAGSVAYEQYF.

The V and J genes are TRBV5-5 and TRBJ1-4; D is ambiguous. The CDR3 has 14 amino acids. The V gene lost 1 base and the J gene lost 4 bases, with 8 bases spanning the gap. CDR1 and CDR2 from the germline V gene are SGHKS and YYEKEE (reference sequence). CDR3 protein: CASSLYTDNEKLFF. CDR3 nucleotides: TGTGCCAGCAGCTTGTATACAGATAATGAAAAACTGTTTTTT.

The genes are TRBV29-1 and TRBJ1-1; TRBD1 might be the D (5 bases). The CDR3 is made up of 13 amino acids. Germline assignment: CDR1 SQVTM and CDR2 ANQGSEA. V lost 6 bases, J lost 5 bases, and 16 bases lay in between. CDR3 nucleotide sequence: TGCAGCGTGAAGACAAACTGGGGGACTGAAGCTTTCTTT. As protein: CSVKTNWGTEAFF.

This clone has only one observation. The chain uses TRBV2 and TRBJ2-1, with 9 nucleotides matching TRBD2. Germline trimming cut 8 bases from V and 15 bases from J; bases unmatched to any gene: 14. The CDR3 extends over 13 amino acids. The germline V gene has CDR1 SNHLY and CDR2 FYNNEI. In DNA, the CDR3 is TGTGCCAGCTCTATAGCGGGGGAGGCGGGTCGGTTCTTC. This encodes CASSIAGEAGRFF.

The CDR3 sequence: CASSQTGRYTEAFF. As DNA, the CDR3 is TGCGCCAGCAGCCAAACCGGGCGGTACACTGAAGCTTTCTTT. The chain couples TRBV4-1 to TRBJ1-1, with D unresolved. Trimming stripped 2 bases from V and 3 bases from J, with 10 bases between. Germline values: CDR1 MGHRA, CDR2 YSYEKL. The CDR3 is made up of 14 amino acids.

This clone was seen a handful of times. The chain recombines TRBV19 with TRBJ2-7; 9 bases are a match to TRBD1. J lost 3 bases, V lost 5 bases, and 17 bases had no gene match. Germline V gene sequence: CDR1 LNHDA, CDR2 SQIVND (reference sequence). The CDR3 spans 18 residues. In DNA form, the CDR3 reads TGTGCCAGTAGTCCAGGCTACCCGACGGACAGGGGAGGCTACGAGCAGTACTTC. It codes for CASSPGYPTDRGGYEQYF.

J is TRBJ2-1 and V is TRBV7-2; TRBD1 aligns across 8 bases. There are 13 residues in the CDR3. Germline CDR1 SGHTA, CDR2 FQGNSA. V trimming: 4 bases; J trimming: 15 bases; junction bases outside the gene matches: 11. In DNA form, the CDR3 reads TGTGCCAGCAGCTCCCCCCCCGGGACAGGACGGTTCTTC. Protein product: CASSSPPGTGRFF.

The V call is TRBV12-5, the J call TRBJ1-5; 8 nucleotides line up with TRBD1. The CDR3 runs to 15 residues. Germline V lookup: CDR1 LGHNT, CDR2 FRNRAP. J was trimmed by 2 bases and V by 3 bases; bases with no gene match: 3. The CDR3 loop reads CASGFSTGGNQPQHF. CDR3 nucleotides: TGTGCTAGTGGTTTCTCGACAGGGGGCAATCAGCCCCAGCATTTT.

The chain joins TRBV6-1 to TRBJ1-6, with D possibly matching TRBD1 (6 bases). The V end was cut by 3 bases, the J end by 8 bases, with 14 bases between. Per germline, CDR1 MNHNS and CDR2 SASEGT. The CDR3 has 15 residues. CDR3: CASSDSGVGDSPLHF. In nucleotides, the CDR3 is TGTGCCAGCAGTGATTCAGGGGTTGGTGATTCACCCCTCCACTTT.

J is TRBJ2-5 and V is TRBV19; D unclear. Trimming shortened V by 10 bases and J by 1 base, and 13 bases separated the two germline ends. CDR1 and CDR2 from the germline V gene are LNHDA and SQIVND (reference sequence). The CDR3 has 13 residues. The CDR3 loop reads CATREAFQETQYF. The CDR3 DNA reads TGTGCCACCCGCGAAGCATTCCAAGAGACCCAGTACTTC.

V and J are TRBV19 and TRBJ2-1; D gene unclear. Germline V gene lookup returns CDR1 LNHDA and CDR2 SQIVND (reference sequence). This CDR3 spans 15 amino acids. V gave up 4 bases and J gave up 0 bases, with 10 bases separating them. DNA for the CDR3: TGTGCCAGTAGTAGAGGCCAGAGCTCCTACAATGAGCAGTTCTTC. It encodes CASSRGQSSYNEQFF.

The chain links TRBV7-2 to TRBJ1-2, with TRBD1 matching 9 bases. This CDR3 is 15 amino acids long. The V segment lost 2 bases and the J segment 8 bases; nucleotides outside the gene matches: 9. Germline assignment: CDR1 SGHTA and CDR2 FQGNSA. For the CDR3, the DNA is TGTGCCAGCAGCTTATATGGGACAGGGTTCGACGGCTACACCTTC. This sequence encodes CASSLYGTGFDGYTF. Full variable domain (remainder filled in from reference TRBV7-2 and TRBJ1-2): GAGVSQSPSNKVTEKGKDVELRCDPISGHTALYWYRQSLGQGLEFLIYFQGNSAPDKSGLPSDRFSAERTGGSVSTLTIQRTQQEDSAVYLCASSLYGTGFDGYTFGSGTRLTVV.

This clone occurred a few times. The V and J genes are TRBV5-1 and TRBJ1-5, with 8 bases identical to TRBD1. CDR1 is SGHRS and CDR2 is YFSETQ in the germline V gene. The J segment lost 5 bases and the V segment lost 4 bases, leaving 5 bases of the junction unmatched. The CDR3 is made up of 14 amino acids. CDR3 sequence: CASSQTGGDQPQHF. DNA of the CDR3: TGCGCCAGCAGCCAAACAGGGGGAGATCAGCCCCAGCATTTT.

This chain links TRBV5-1 with TRBJ2-5; 7 nucleotides line up with TRBD1. CDR3 size: 14 residues. V shed 2 bases and J 5 bases; nucleotides not matched to a gene: 6. Germline lookup yields CDR1 SGHRS and CDR2 YFSETQ. CDR3: CASSLTGVGETQYF. The DNA of the CDR3 is TGCGCCAGCAGCTTAACAGGGGTGGGGGAGACCCAGTACTTC.

The rearrangement joins TRBV5-4 to TRBJ2-5; no definite D call. This CDR3 comprises 15 residues. Germline V gene lookup returns CDR1 SGHNT and CDR2 YYREEE (reference sequence). V lost 2 bases and J lost 2, with 13 bases in between. CDR3 in DNA: TGTGCCAGCAGCTTCTTTCTGGGCCAGCAAGAGACCCAGTACTTC. Protein sequence: CASSFFLGQQETQYF. Complete variable domain (other parts from reference TRBV5-4 and TRBJ2-5): ETGVTQSPTHLIKTRGQQVTLRCSSQSGHNTVSWYQQALGQGPQFIFQYYREEENGRGNFPPRFSGLQFPNYSSELNVNALELDDSALYLCASSFFLGQQETQYFGPGTRLLVL.

V usage is TRBV25-1 and J usage is TRBJ1-2; D not resolved. The V end was cut by 3 bases, the J end by 4 bases, with 6 bases between. CDR1 MGHDK and CDR2 SYGVNS come from the germline V gene. The CDR3 sequence is 12 residues long. The CDR3 region is CASSEGGYGYTF. CDR3 nucleotide sequence: TGTGCCAGCAGTGAGGGAGGCTATGGCTACACCTTC.

This clone came up a few times. The chain couples TRBV27 to TRBJ2-2, with 9 bases identical to TRBD2. The CDR3 totals 16 residues. Germline loops: CDR1 MNHEY, CDR2 SMNVEV (reference sequence). V was pared by 6 bases and J by 4 bases, with 9 bases of the junction left unmatched. The DNA of the CDR3 is TGTGCCAGCAGGATTAGCGGGAGTCGTATCACCGGGGAGCTGTTTTTT. It translates to CASRISGSRITGELFF.

This clone was counted a few times. This chain connects TRBV5-1 to TRBJ1-4; TRBD1 is a possible D gene (5 bases). The V and J ends lost 3 bases and 0 bases respectively, with 9 bases between them. CDR1 and CDR2 from the germline V gene are SGHRS and YFSETQ. The CDR3 is 15 residues long. CDR3 sequence reads: CASSSETATNEKLFF. Here the CDR3 DNA reads TGCGCCAGCAGCTCCGAGACAGCAACTAATGAAAAACTGTTTTTT.

The chain joins TRBV4-1 to TRBJ1-1; 7 bases map to TRBD1. This CDR3 is built from 16 residues. With 1 base clipped from V and 0 bases from J, the junction kept 5 bases outside the gene matches. From germline, CDR1 is MGHRA and CDR2 YSYEKL. CDR3 loop: CASSQAGGGMNTEAFF. In DNA, the CDR3 is TGCGCCAGCAGCCAAGCAGGGGGGGGGATGAACACTGAAGCTTTCTTT.

The gene calls are TRBV7-6 and TRBJ2-1; D may be TRBD2 (6 bases). Germline values: CDR1 SGHVS, CDR2 FNYEAQ. The CDR3 extends over 15 amino acids. With 5 bases removed from V and 2 bases from J, the gap between germline ends came to 13 bases. CDR3 residues: CASSKSGDAYNEQFF. Here the CDR3 DNA reads TGTGCCAGCAGCAAGTCGGGGGATGCCTACAATGAGCAGTTCTTC.

This clone has more than one count but fewer than ten. The J gene is TRBJ1-1, the V gene TRBV5-1; D is unclear. This CDR3 has 13 residues. The germline gives CDR1 SGHRS, CDR2 YFSETQ. The V and J ends lost 5 bases and 1 base respectively, with 9 bases between them. The CDR3 sequence: CASSQRSNTEAFF. CDR3 coding DNA: TGCGCCAGCAGTCAGCGATCGAACACTGAAGCTTTCTTT.